The 20 T cell receptor beta chains below were found in one sample sequenced in a study of blood T cell repertoires in COVID-19. The protocol was immunoSEQ multiplex PCR, while the TCRdb copy is restricted to in-frame clones and leaves out a portion. The table includes a few hundred thousand clones, around 90% detected once. The specimen sequenced was peripheral blood. Every receptor here comes from a man between 60 and 75 years old who had recovered from COVID-19.

This rearrangement joins TRBV7-2 to TRBJ2-7; weak D call: TRBD2 (5 bases). The germline V and J ends were trimmed by 5 bases and 6 bases, with 17 bases remaining between them. Germline V gene sequence: CDR1 SGHTA, CDR2 FQGNSA. There are 14 residues in the CDR3. The chain's CDR3 is CASSLINSRAEQYF. CDR3 bases: TGTGCCAGCAGCCTGATAAACTCGAGGGCCGAGCAGTACTTC.

This chain links TRBV5-1 with TRBJ2-1, with 8 positions matching TRBD1. CDR3 length: 17 residues. Per the germline V gene, CDR1 is SGHRS and CDR2 is YFSETQ. Trimming took 0 bases from V and 7 from J; bases not matched to a gene: 12. CDR3 coding DNA: TGCGCCAGCAGCTTGGAGTTGTACAGGGGGATGAGTAATGAGCAGTTCTTC. Translating gives CASSLELYRGMSNEQFF.

The J gene is TRBJ1-1, the V gene TRBV18; D gene unclear. The CDR3 length is 14 residues. With 3 bases removed from V and 7 bases from J, the gap between germline ends came to 15 bases. Germline V gene lookup returns CDR1 KGHSH and CDR2 LQKENI. The CDR3 region is CASSPSDTAYEAFF. Written as DNA, the CDR3 is TGTGCCAGCTCACCCTCAGACACCGCGTATGAAGCTTTCTTT.

The chain combines TRBV5-1 with TRBJ2-5; 8 bases are a match to TRBD1. Germline V lookup: CDR1 SGHRS, CDR2 YFSETQ. This CDR3 region has 18 residues. V was clipped by 4 bases and J by 2 bases; unmatched bases: 16. In nucleotides, the CDR3 is TGCGCCAGCAGCAACCACCCCCCGACAGGGGCCAAACAAGAGACCCAGTACTTC. It codes for CASSNHPPTGAKQETQYF.

The chain joins TRBV9 to TRBJ1-2; TRBD1 aligns across 7 bases. With 3 bases clipped from V and 7 bases from J, the junction kept 3 bases outside the gene matches. The CDR3 runs to 12 residues. Germline V gives CDR1 SGDLS, CDR2 YYNGEE. The CDR3 DNA reads as TGTGCCAGCAGCGCGACAGGGTCTGGCTACACCTTC. As protein: CASSATGSGYTF.

The chain has TRBV6-4 and TRBJ2-1, with 10 bases identical to TRBD2. Germline assignment: CDR1 MRHNA and CDR2 SNTAGT. The CDR3 is 14 amino acids. Trimming took 3 bases from V and 4 from J; bases not matched to a gene: 0. Here the CDR3 reads CASSEAGGYNEQFF. CDR3 bases: TGTGCCAGCAGTGAAGCGGGGGGGTACAATGAGCAGTTCTTC.

DNA for the CDR3: TGTGCCAGCAGTTACGGTGGGGCGGGAATGAACACTGAAGCTTTCTTT. Its protein is CASSYGGAGMNTEAFF. The genes are TRBV6-5 and TRBJ1-1; TRBD1 is a possible D gene (5 bases). Deletions cut 2 bases from V and 0 bases from J, with 13 bases between. The germline V gene has CDR1 MNHEY and CDR2 SVGAGI. This CDR3 region has 16 residues.

The rearrangement joins TRBV6-5 to TRBJ2-1; 9 positions agree with TRBD1. CDR3 length: 14 amino acids. J gave up 4 bases and V 5 bases, and 3 bases lay outside the gene matches. Germline V CDR1 and CDR2: MNHEY, SVGAGI. Here the CDR3 reads CASSTGQGYNEQFF. In DNA, the CDR3 is TGTGCCAGCAGTACGGGACAGGGATACAATGAGCAGTTCTTC.

The CDR3 reads CASSNLPGLSEKLFF. The DNA for the CDR3 is TGCGCCAGCAGCAACCTTCCGGGACTTTCTGAAAAACTGTTTTTT. The chain is built from TRBV5-1 and TRBJ1-4; weak D call: TRBD1 (5 bases). Trimming removed 4 bases from V and 7 bases from J, with 17 bases in between. Germline V gene data show CDR1 as SGHRS and CDR2 as YFSETQ. The CDR3 spans 15 residues.

The V call is TRBV2, the J call TRBJ2-5; D uncertain. With 3 bases removed from V and 1 base from J, the gap between germline ends came to 6 bases. CDR1 and CDR2 (germline): SNHLY, FYNNEI. The CDR3 length is 13 residues. CDR3 DNA sequence: TGTGCCAGCAGTGACACTGCCCAAGAGACCCAGTACTTC. Translated: CASSDTAQETQYF.

This clone was counted many times. The chain couples TRBV5-4 to TRBJ2-1; TRBD2 agrees at 7 bases. The germline gives CDR1 SGHNT, CDR2 YYREEE (reference sequence). With 0 bases clipped from V and 6 bases from J, the junction kept 6 bases outside the gene matches. This CDR3 contains 15 residues. The CDR3 region is CASSLEGPGGNEQFF. CDR3 nucleotides: TGTGCCAGCAGCTTGGAGGGACCGGGGGGCAATGAGCAGTTCTTC.

The chain is built from TRBV24-1 and TRBJ1-2; no clear D gene. CDR3 size: 14 residues. Trimming took 9 bases from V and 7 from J, leaving 20 bases between them. Germline CDR1 is KGHDR and CDR2 is SFDVKD. The CDR3 nucleotides read TGTGCCACCCAGGACGGGGTTGACTCGGGTGGCTACACCTTC. As protein: CATQDGVDSGGYTF.

The CDR3 here is CASSPRVDTGELFF. CDR3 bases: TGTGCCAGCAGCCCCAGGGTTGACACCGGGGAGCTGTTTTTT. This chain connects TRBV11-3 to TRBJ2-2; perhaps TRBD1 as D (5 bases). The CDR3 is made up of 14 amino acids. The V end was cut by 5 bases, the J end by 3 bases, with 10 bases between. Germline CDR1 reads SGHNT; CDR2 reads YENEEA.

The chain couples TRBV5-4 to TRBJ2-1; 14 nucleotides align to TRBD2. The CDR3 extends over 18 amino acids. Looked up from germline, CDR1 is SGHNT and CDR2 is YYREEE (reference sequence). J gave up 9 bases and V 4 bases, and 15 bases lay outside the gene matches. CDR3 sequence: CASSPAGLAGGADREQFF. The CDR3 region has the DNA TGTGCCAGCAGCCCGGCTGGACTAGCGGGGGGCGCCGATCGTGAGCAGTTCTTC.

The chain links TRBV19 to TRBJ1-5; TRBD1 agrees at 9 bases. The CDR3 is made up of 17 amino acids. The J segment lost 4 bases and the V segment lost 3 bases, leaving 10 bases of the junction unmatched. CDR1 is LNHDA and CDR2 is SQIVND in the germline V gene (reference sequence). The CDR3 nucleotides read TGTGCCAGTAGTATCCTCGGGACAGGGAATAGGAATCAGCCCCAGCATTTT. Translating gives CASSILGTGNRNQPQHF.

The chain employs TRBV6-1 and TRBJ2-2; D might be TRBD1 (6 bases). V gave up 2 bases and J gave up 7 bases, with 14 bases separating them. The germline CDR1 and CDR2 sequences are MNHNS and SASEGT. This CDR3 spans 15 amino acids. The CDR3 spells CASSEIGRGVGELFF. The CDR3 DNA is TGTGCCAGCAGTGAAATCGGCAGGGGAGTCGGGGAGCTGTTTTTT.

As regards this clone: A read error may account for a junction end that differs from germline. The DNA of the CDR3 is TGTGCTAGCAGCTTAGGGACTGGGCACACCGGGGAGCTGTTTTTT. Translation gives CASSLGTGHTGELFF. V and J are TRBV7-7 and TRBJ2-2, with D perhaps TRBD2 (6 bases). The CDR3 contains 15 residues. The germline CDR1 and CDR2 sequences are SSHAT and FNYEAQ (reference sequence).

V and J are TRBV7-2 and TRBJ1-4, with 9 bases identical to TRBD1. The CDR3 loop spans 15 amino acids. Germline CDR1 and CDR2: SGHTA and FQGNSA. The V gene end was trimmed by 2 bases and the J gene end by 8 bases; junction bases not matched to a gene: 6. The CDR3 loop is CASSLMTGGGEKLFF. In DNA form, the CDR3 reads TGTGCCAGCAGCTTAATGACAGGGGGTGGGGAAAAACTGTTTTTT.

This chain joins TRBV7-9 and TRBJ2-7, with TRBD1 matching 9 bases. Germline lookup yields CDR1 SEHNR and CDR2 FQNEAQ (reference sequence). Germline trimming cut 5 bases from V and 3 bases from J; bases unmatched to any gene: 11. The CDR3 has 16 residues. CDR3 amino acids: CASSLGTGKKIYEQYF. Written as DNA, the CDR3 is TGTGCCAGCAGCCTCGGGACAGGGAAAAAGATCTACGAGCAGTACTTC. The full variable domain, completed using reference TRBV7-9 and TRBJ2-7, is DTGVSQNPRHKITKRGQNVTFRCDPISEHNRLYWYRQTLGQGPEFLTYFQNEAQLEKSRLLSDRFSAERPKGSFSTLEIQRTEQGDSAMYLCASSLGTGKKIYEQYFGPGTRLTVT.

V and J are TRBV5-1 and TRBJ1-4; TRBD1 might be the D (5 bases). This CDR3 has 15 residues. The V and J ends lost 3 bases and 1 base respectively, with 10 bases between them. Germline V gene sequence: CDR1 SGHRS, CDR2 YFSETQ. For the CDR3, the DNA is TGCGCCAGCAGCTCAGGGTCGGTAACTAATGAAAAACTGTTTTTT. Amino acids: CASSSGSVTNEKLFF.